This paragraph covers one T cell receptor beta chain sequence. The target antigen is unknown. The source of the sample is a study of memory CD4+ T cells and cytomegalovirus serostatus. The CDR3 runs to 13 residues. Germline V gives CDR1 SNHLY, CDR2 FYNNEI. Trimming cost V 4 bases and J 1 base, with 7 bases left between them. Profiling relied on immunoSEQ multiplex PCR, and the TCRdb table lists in-frame clones only, not all of them. This sample carries around 50,000 clones, just under 80% of them seen once, and the ten largest clones take 0.65% to 0.7%. The sort gate was single viable CD3+CD4+CD8-CD45RO+ cells for memory CD4+ T cells. Study results and caveats: CMV serostatus prediction reached median AUC approximately 0.95, or 0.91 with US-trained model. The CMV-associated TCR signature appears largely within the CD4+ memory repertoire.

The sequenced sample was memory CD4+ T cells from blood. The chain has TRBV2 and TRBJ1-1; D ambiguous. This TCR came from an adult in good health and CMV-seronegative. The CDR3 nucleotides are TGTGCCAGCAGTGGTGGAGGGAACACTGAAGCTTTCTTT. It is translated as CASSGGGNTEAFF.